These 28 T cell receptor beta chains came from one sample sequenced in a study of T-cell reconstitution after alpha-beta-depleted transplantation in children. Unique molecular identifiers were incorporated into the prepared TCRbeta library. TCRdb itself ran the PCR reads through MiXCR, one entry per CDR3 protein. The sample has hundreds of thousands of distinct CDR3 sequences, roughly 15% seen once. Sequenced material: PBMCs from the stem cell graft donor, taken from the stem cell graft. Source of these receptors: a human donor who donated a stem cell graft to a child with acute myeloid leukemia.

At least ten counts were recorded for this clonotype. CDR3 region: CASSQGVAPTLDGYTF. The CDR3 DNA sequence: TGCGCCAGCAGCCAAGGAGTGGCTCCCACGCTCGATGGCTACACCTTC. The chain is built from TRBV4-3 and TRBJ1-2; D gene unclear. In germline, CDR1 is LGHNA, CDR2 YSLEER. The CDR3 covers 16 residues. The ends were cut back, 1 base at V and 6 bases at J, with 18 bases in the middle.

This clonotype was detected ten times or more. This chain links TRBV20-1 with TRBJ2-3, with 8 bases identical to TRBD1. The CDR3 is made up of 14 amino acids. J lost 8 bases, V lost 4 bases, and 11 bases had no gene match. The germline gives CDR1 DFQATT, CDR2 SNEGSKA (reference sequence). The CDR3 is CSAIRDRNPSTQYF. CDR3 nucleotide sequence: TGCAGTGCTATCCGGGACAGGAACCCCAGTACGCAGTATTTT.

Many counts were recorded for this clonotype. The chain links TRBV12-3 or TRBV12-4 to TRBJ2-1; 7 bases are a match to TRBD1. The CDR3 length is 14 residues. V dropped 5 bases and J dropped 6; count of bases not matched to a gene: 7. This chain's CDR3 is CASSPLGQSNEQFF. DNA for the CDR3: TGTGCCAGCAGTCCACTGGGACAGAGCAATGAGCAGTTCTTC.

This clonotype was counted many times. DNA of the CDR3: TGCAGCGTCTCAGGGGGCGGATCCTGGGAAATCCAGTACTTC. Protein: CSVSGGGSWEIQYF. The chain recombines TRBV29-1 with TRBJ2-5; 8 bases fit TRBD1. CDR3 size: 14 residues. Losses at the gene ends were 6 bases for V and 10 bases for J; bases not matched to a gene: 16. Germline CDR1 and CDR2: SQVTM and ANQGSEA.

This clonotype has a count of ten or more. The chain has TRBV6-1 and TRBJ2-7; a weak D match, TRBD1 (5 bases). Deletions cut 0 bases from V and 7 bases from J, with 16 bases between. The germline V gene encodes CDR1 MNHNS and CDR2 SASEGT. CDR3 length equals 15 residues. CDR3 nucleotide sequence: TGTGCCAGCAGTGAAGCGCTTGGGGCCCCCCGGGAGCAGTACGTC. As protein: CASSEALGAPREQYV.

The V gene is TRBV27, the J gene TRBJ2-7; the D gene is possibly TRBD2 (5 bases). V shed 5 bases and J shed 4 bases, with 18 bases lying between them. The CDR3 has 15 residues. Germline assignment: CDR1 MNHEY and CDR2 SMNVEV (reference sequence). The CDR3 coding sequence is TGTGCCAGCAGTCGATTCGGGGTTCGGCAGTACGAGCAGTACGTC. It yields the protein CASSRFGVRQYEQYV.

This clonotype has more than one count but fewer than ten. CDR3 sequence (DNA): TGCGCCACCCTGTTCGGGACTAGCGGGGTTTACAATGAGCAGTTCTTC. It translates to CATLFGTSGVYNEQFF. The chain uses TRBV10-2 and TRBJ2-1; 13 bases match TRBD2. CDR3 length: 16 residues. Germline V lookup: CDR1 WSHSY, CDR2 SAAADI. The ends lost 10 bases at V and 4 bases at J; junction bases unmatched: 10.

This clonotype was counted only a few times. CDR3 nucleotide sequence: TGTGCCAGCCTCTTTGGGGAGCTGTTTTTT. Encoded protein: CASLFGELFF. The chain is built from TRBV7-2 and TRBJ2-2; D not certain. V was pared by 8 bases and J by 8 bases, with 6 bases between. CDR1 and CDR2 from the germline V gene are SGHTA and FQGNSA. This CDR3 is built from 10 residues.

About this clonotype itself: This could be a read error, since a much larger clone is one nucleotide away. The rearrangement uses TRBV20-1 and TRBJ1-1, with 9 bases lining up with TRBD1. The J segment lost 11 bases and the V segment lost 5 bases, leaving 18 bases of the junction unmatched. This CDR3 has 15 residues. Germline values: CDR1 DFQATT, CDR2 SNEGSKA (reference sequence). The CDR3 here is CSAGRDRVGPKEAFF. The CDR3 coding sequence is TGCAGTGCTGGGCGGGACAGGGTAGGGCCGAAGGAGGCTTTCTTT.

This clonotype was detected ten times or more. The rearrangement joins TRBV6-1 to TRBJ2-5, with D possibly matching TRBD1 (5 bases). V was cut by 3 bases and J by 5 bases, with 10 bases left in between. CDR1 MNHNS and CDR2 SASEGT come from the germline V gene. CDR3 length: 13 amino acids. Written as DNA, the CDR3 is TGTGCCAGCAGTGAGTCAGGGTGGGAGACCCAGTACTTC. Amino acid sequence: CASSESGWETQYF.

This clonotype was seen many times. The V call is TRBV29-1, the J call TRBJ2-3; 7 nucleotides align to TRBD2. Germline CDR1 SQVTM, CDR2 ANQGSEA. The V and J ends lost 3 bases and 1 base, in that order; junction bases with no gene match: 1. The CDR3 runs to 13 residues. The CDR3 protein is CSVEGGGTDTQYF. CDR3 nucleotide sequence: TGCAGCGTTGAGGGAGGGGGCACAGATACGCAGTATTTT.

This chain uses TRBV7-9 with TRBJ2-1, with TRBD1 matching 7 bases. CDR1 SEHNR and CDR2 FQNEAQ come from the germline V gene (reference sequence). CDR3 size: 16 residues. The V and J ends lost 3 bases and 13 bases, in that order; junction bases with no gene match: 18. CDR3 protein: CASSLALSSGQRIQFF. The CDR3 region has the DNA TGTGCCAGCAGCTTGGCTTTATCTTCGGGACAGCGGATACAGTTCTTC.

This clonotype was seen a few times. The CDR3 here is CASSLPRGGTGNQPQHF. CDR3 in DNA: TGTGCCAGCAGTTTACCCCGTGGGGGGACAGGCAATCAGCCCCAGCATTTT. V usage is TRBV28 and J usage is TRBJ1-5; 7 nucleotides match TRBD1. After removal of 2 bases from V and 2 bases from J, the junction contained 9 bases not matched to a gene. This CDR3 spans 17 amino acids. The germline CDR1 and CDR2 sequences are MDHEN and SYDVKM.

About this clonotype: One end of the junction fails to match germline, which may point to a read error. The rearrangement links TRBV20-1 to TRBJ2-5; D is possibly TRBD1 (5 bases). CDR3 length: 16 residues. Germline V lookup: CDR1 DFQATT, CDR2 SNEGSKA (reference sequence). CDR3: CGARPIGQGIQETQYF. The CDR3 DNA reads TGCGGTGCTAGACCTATAGGGCAGGGTATACAAGAGACCCAGTACTTC.

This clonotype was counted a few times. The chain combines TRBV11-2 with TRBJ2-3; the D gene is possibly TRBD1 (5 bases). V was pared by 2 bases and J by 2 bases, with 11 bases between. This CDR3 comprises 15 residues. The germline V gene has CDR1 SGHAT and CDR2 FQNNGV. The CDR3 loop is CASSLFDSYTDTQYF. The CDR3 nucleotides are TGTGCCAGCAGCTTATTTGACAGCTACACAGATACGCAGTATTTT. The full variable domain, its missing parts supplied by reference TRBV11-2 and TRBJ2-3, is EAGVAQSPRYKIIEKRQSVAFWCNPISGHATLYWYQQILGQGPKLLIQFQNNGVVDDSQLPKDRFSAERLKGVDSTLKIQPAKLEDSAVYLCASSLFDSYTDTQYFGPGTRLTVL.

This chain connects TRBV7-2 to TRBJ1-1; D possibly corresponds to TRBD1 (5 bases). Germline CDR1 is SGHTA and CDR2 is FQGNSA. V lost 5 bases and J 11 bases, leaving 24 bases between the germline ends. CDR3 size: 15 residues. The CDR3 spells CASSPNPVGGWRAFF. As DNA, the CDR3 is TGTGCCAGCAGCCCAAACCCGGTCGGGGGGTGGAGGGCTTTCTTT.

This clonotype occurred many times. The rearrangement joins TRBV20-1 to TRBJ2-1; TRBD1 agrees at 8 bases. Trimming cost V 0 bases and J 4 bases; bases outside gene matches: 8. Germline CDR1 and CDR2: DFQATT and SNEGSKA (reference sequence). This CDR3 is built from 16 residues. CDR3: CSARDGKWDRYNEQFF. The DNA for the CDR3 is TGCAGTGCTAGAGATGGGAAGTGGGACAGGTACAATGAGCAGTTCTTC.

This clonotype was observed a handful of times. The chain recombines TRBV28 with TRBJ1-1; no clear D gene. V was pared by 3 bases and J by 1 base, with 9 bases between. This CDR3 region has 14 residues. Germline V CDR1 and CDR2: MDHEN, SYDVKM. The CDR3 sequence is CASSFFGRNTEAFF. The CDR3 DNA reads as TGTGCCAGCAGTTTTTTCGGAAGGAACACTGAAGCTTTCTTT.

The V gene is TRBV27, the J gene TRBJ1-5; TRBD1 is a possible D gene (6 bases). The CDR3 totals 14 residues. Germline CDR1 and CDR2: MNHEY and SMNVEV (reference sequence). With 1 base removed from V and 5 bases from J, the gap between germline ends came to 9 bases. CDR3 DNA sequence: TGTGCCAGCAGTTTATATGGGGGCCATCAGCCCCAGCATTTT. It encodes CASSLYGGHQPQHF.

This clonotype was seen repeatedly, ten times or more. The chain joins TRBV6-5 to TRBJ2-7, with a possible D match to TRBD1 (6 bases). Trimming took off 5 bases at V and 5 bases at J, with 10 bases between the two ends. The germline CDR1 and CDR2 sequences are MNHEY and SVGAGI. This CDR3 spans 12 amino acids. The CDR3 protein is CASSRTEDEQYF. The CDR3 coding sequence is TGTGCCAGCAGTCGGACAGAGGACGAGCAGTACTTC.

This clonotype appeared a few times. CDR3 nucleotides: TGTGCCAGCAGCTTAGGGCCGGGGGCACGACCAGATACGCAGTATTTT. The encoded protein is CASSLGPGARPDTQYF. This chain connects TRBV7-2 to TRBJ2-3; D could derive from TRBD1 or TRBD2 (6 bases each). Looked up from germline, CDR1 is SGHTA and CDR2 is FQGNSA. The CDR3 consists of 16 residues. The V and J ends lost 1 base and 4 bases respectively, with 15 bases between them.

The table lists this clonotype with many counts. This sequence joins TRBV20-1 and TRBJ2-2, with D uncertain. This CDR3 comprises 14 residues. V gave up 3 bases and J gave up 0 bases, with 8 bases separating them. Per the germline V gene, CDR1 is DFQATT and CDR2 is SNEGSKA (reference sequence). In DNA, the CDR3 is TGCAGTGCTAGGCCTCTAGCGAACACCGGGGAGCTGTTTTTT. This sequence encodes CSARPLANTGELFF.

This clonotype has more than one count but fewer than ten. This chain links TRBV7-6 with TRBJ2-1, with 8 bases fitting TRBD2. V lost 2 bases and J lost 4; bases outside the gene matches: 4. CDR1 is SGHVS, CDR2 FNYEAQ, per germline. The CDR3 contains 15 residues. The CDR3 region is CASSLFGGEYNEQFF. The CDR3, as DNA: TGTGCCAGCAGCTTATTCGGGGGGGAATACAATGAGCAGTTCTTC.

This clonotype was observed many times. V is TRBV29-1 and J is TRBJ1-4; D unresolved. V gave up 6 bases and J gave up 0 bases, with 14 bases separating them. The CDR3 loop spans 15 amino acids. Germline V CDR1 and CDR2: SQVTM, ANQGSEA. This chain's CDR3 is CSVSHPGTTNEKLFF. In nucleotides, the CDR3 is TGCAGCGTCAGCCATCCAGGAACAACTAATGAAAAACTGTTTTTT.

The CDR3 reads CASSLGRGVSNQPQHF. The CDR3 nucleotides read TGTGCCAGCAGCTTAGGCAGGGGTGTTAGCAATCAGCCCCAGCATTTT. The chain links TRBV7-2 to TRBJ1-5, with D tentatively TRBD1 (6 bases). Germline V gives CDR1 SGHTA, CDR2 FQGNSA. The CDR3 spans 16 residues. The ends were cut back, 1 base at V and 0 bases at J, with 10 bases in the middle.

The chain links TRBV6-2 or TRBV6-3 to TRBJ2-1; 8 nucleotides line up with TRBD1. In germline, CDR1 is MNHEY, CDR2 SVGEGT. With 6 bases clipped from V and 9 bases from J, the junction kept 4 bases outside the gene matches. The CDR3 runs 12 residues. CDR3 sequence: CASSPDRGEQFF. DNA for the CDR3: TGTGCCAGCAGCCCCGACAGGGGTGAGCAGTTCTTC.

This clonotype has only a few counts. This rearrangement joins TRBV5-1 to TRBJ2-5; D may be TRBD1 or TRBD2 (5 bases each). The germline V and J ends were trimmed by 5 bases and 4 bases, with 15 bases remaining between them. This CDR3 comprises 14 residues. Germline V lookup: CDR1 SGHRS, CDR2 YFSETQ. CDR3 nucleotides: TGCGCCAGCAGAGGTTCCCGGGGCGGAGAGACCCAGTACTTC. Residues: CASRGSRGGETQYF.

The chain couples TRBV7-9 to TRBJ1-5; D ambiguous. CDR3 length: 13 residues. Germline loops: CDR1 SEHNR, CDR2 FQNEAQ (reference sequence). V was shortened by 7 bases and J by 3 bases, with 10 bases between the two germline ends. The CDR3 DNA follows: TGTGCCAGCAACTCCGGGATCAATCAGCCCCAGCATTTT. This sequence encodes CASNSGINQPQHF.